Listed below are T cell receptor beta chains from one sample, sequenced in a study of a mutant IDH1 vaccine in newly diagnosed glioma. TCRdb's table, derived via immunoSEQ multiplex PCR, lists solely in-frame clones and lacks some. Of 45,000 to 55,000 clones listed, 86% are singletons. The source was PBMCs, collected from a glioma patient treated with radiotherapy, temozolomide or both. These receptors were obtained from a man aged 40-49 years with glioma. Each CDR3 is given with its conserved first and last residue. A D gene is named only where the DNA matches it firmly. A clone size is listed for some rows: how often the clone was seen (once, few, many), or a class if it is expanded.

TRBD1,NA,TRBV7-8,TRBJ2-3,TGTGCCAGCAGCCCCGTGGGACAGCGCACAGATACGCAGTATTTT,CASSPVGQRTDTQYF
NA,NA,TRBV19,TRBJ2-7,TGTGCCAGTAGTTCGGGGATCTACGAGCAGTACTTC,CASSSGIYEQYF
NA,NA,TRBV28,TRBJ1-4,TGTGCCAGCAGTTTATTACCCCAAGATGAAAAACTGTTTTTT,CASSLLPQDEKLFF
NA,NA,TRBV5-1,TRBJ2-7,TGCGCCAGCAGCTTAAGGGGTTCCTACGAGCAGTACTTC,CASSLRGSYEQYF
NA,NA,TRBV10-3,TRBJ1-1,TGTGCCATCAGTGAGCCAAATAGGGGCGGGGGCACTGAAGCTTTCTTT,CAISEPNRGGGTEAFF
NA,NA,TRBV7-2,TRBJ2-5,TGTGCCAGCAGCTTGTCAAGGGAGACCCAGTACTTC,CASSLSRETQYF
NA,once,TRBV19,TRBJ2-1,TGTGCCAGTAGTCCCAACAATGAGCAGTTCTTC,CASSPNNEQFF
NA,once,TRBV9,TRBJ2-5,TGTGCCAGCAGCCCGTCGACAACAGAGACCCAGTACTTC,CASSPSTTETQYF
NA,NA,TRBV7-9,TRBJ1-3,TGTGCCAGCTTCAGGAGAGACTTAAACCTCTCTGGAAACACCATATATTTT,CASFRRDLNLSGNTIYF
NA,NA,TRBV7-9,TRBJ2-3,TGTGCCAGCAGCTTAGCAGCAGACACAGATACGCAGTATTTT,CASSLAADTDTQYF
TRBD1,NA,TRBV9,TRBJ2-1,TGTGCCAGCAGCGTAGTAGGGACAGGGGGCTACAATGAGCAGTTCTTC,CASSVVGTGGYNEQFF
NA,NA,TRBV18,TRBJ1-1,TGTGCCAGCTCACCACCCACGTGGGCAGGCCCCCAGAACACTGAAGCTTTCTTT,CASSPPTWAGPQNTEAFF
NA,NA,TRBV6-1,TRBJ2-7,TGTGCCAGCAGTGAATGGAAGTACGAGCAGTACTTC,CASSEWKYEQYF
NA,once,TRBV7-2,TRBJ1-5,TGTGCCAGCAGCTCAAAGCGGGCAGGGCCTGTTAATCAGCCCCAGCATTTT,CASSSKRAGPVNQPQHF
TRBD2,few,TRBV7-3,TRBJ2-1,TGTGCCAGCAGCCAAGGGGCTAGCGGGTCCAATGAGCAGTTCTTC,CASSQGASGSNEQFF
TRBD2,NA,TRBV10-3,TRBJ2-2,TGTGCCACCCGGGGGGACACCGGGGAGCTGTTTTTT,CATRGDTGELFF
TRBD2,NA,TRBV19,TRBJ2-1,TGTGCCAGTAGCAACCCGCGGGGGATCGATGAGCAGTTCTTC,CASSNPRGIDEQFF
TRBD1,NA,TRBV7-9,TRBJ2-3,TGTGCCAGCTTCGACAGGGGGAGCACAGATACGCAGTATTTT,CASFDRGSTDTQYF
NA,NA,TRBV11-2,TRBJ1-1,TGTGCCAGCAGTTTAATATTGGGCCGAAACACTGAAGCTTTCTTT,CASSLILGRNTEAFF
TRBD1,NA,TRBV2,TRBJ1-5,TGTGCCAGCAGCACTCAGACAGGGTGGGTTCAGCCCCAGCATTTT,CASSTQTGWVQPQHF
NA,NA,TRBV5-1,TRBJ2-5,TGCGCCAGCAGCTCGGTAGGGGAAGAGACCCAGTACTTC,CASSSVGEETQYF
NA,NA,TRBV5-1,TRBJ2-7,TGCGCCAGCAGCTTAAGGACAGAAGCCTACGAGCAGTACTTC,CASSLRTEAYEQYF
NA,NA,TRBV19,TRBJ2-5,TGTGCCAGTAGTGGGGCCTATGAGACCCAGTACTTC,CASSGAYETQYF
NA,few,TRBV18,TRBJ2-3,TGTGCCAGCTCACTGGGACCCACAGATACGCAGTATTTT,CASSLGPTDTQYF
TRBD1,NA,TRBV7-2,TRBJ2-5,TGTGCCAGCAGCTTAGCGAGGACAGGGGGAGAGACCCAGTACTTC,CASSLARTGGETQYF
NA,NA,TRBV7-8,TRBJ1-3,TGTGCCAGCAGCCCTGAATGGGGAAACACCATATATTTT,CASSPEWGNTIYF
TRBD1,NA,TRBV10-3,TRBJ1-5,TGTGCCATATCGACAGGGAATCAGCCCCAGCATTTT,CAISTGNQPQHF
NA,NA,TRBV6-5,TRBJ1-5,TGTGCCAGCAGTTACTCTGCGTATAGCAATCAGCCCCAGCATTTT,CASSYSAYSNQPQHF
NA,NA,TRBV4-1,TRBJ2-7,TGCGCCAGCAGTCTTCCGCTCGGCGAGCAGTACTTC,CASSLPLGEQYF
TRBD2,NA,TRBV19,TRBJ2-7,TGTGCCAGTATGCGACTAGCGGAGCCCTACGAGCAGTACTTC,CASMRLAEPYEQYF
TRBD2,NA,TRBV7-9,TRBJ2-1,TGTGCCAGCAGCTTAGCCGCTAGCGGGAGGTACAATGAGCAGTTCTTC,CASSLAASGRYNEQFF
NA,NA,TRBV11-2,TRBJ1-1,TGTGCCAGCATCCGATCAAACTGGAGGACTGAAGCTTTCTTT,CASIRSNWRTEAFF
NA,few,TRBV15,TRBJ1-4,TGTGCCACGCGCCGGGGGGGGCCAGCAGAAAAACTGTTTTTT,CATRRGGPAEKLFF
NA,NA,TRBV6-1,TRBJ1-2,TGTGCCAGCAGTGACCAGGGAAATGGCTACACCTTC,CASSDQGNGYTF
NA,once,TRBV5-1,TRBJ2-5,TGCGCCAGCAGCTTGGAAGGGGGAGGGCCCTCAGGAGAGACCCAGTACTTC,CASSLEGGGPSGETQYF
NA,once,TRBV7-3,TRBJ2-7,TGTGCCAGCAGCCCTCACGCGTCAGCAACCGAGCAGTACTTC,CASSPHASATEQYF